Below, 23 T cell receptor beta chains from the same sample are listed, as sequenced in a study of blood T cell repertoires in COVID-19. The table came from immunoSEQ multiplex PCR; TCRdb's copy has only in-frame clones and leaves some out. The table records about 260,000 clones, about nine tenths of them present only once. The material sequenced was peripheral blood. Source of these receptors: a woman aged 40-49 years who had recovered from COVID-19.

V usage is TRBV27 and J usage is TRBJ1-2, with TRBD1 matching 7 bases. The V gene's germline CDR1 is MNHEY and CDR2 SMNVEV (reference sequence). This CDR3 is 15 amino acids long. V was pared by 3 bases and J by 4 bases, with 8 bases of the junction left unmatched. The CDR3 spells CASSLAQGGFYGYTF. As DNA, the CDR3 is TGTGCCAGCAGTTTGGCACAAGGGGGCTTCTATGGCTACACCTTC.

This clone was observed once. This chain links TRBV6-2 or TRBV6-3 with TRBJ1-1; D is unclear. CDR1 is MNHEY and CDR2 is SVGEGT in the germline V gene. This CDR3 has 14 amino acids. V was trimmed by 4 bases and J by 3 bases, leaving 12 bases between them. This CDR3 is CASSLVAKHTEAFF. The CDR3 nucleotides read TGTGCCAGCAGTTTGGTAGCTAAGCACACTGAAGCTTTCTTT.

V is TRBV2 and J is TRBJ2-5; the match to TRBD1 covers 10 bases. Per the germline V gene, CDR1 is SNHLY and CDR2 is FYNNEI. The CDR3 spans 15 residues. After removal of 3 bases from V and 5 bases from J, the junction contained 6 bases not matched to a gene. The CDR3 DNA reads TGTGCCAGCAGTGATTGGACAGGGGGTGTTGAGACCCAGTACTTC. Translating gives CASSDWTGGVETQYF.

The DNA for the CDR3 is TGTGCCACGGGGGATGAAAAACTGTTTTTT. Translated, it gives CATGDEKLFF. The rearrangement joins TRBV12-3 or TRBV12-4 to TRBJ1-4; D may be TRBD1 (5 bases). This CDR3 region has 10 residues. V was trimmed by 10 bases and J by 6 bases, leaving 6 bases between them.

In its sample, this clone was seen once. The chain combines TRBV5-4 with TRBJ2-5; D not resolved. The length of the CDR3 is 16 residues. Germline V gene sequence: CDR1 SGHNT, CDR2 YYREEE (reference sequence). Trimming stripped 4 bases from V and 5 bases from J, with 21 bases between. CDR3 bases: TGTGCCAGCAGCCCATTTAGGAAGGCCCTCGGGGAGACCCAGTACTTC. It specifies CASSPFRKALGETQYF.

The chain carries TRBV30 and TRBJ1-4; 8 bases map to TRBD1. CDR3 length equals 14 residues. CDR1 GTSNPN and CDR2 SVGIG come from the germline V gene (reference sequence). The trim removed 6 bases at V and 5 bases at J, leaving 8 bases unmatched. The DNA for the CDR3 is TGTGCCTGCCCAGGGGGCAAAGGGAATGAAAAACTGTTTTTT. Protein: CACPGGKGNEKLFF.

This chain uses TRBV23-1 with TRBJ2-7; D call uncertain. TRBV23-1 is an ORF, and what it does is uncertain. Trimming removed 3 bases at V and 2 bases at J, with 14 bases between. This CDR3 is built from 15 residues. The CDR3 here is CASSHPAADPYEQYF. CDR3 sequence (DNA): TGCGCCAGCAGTCATCCCGCGGCCGACCCCTACGAGCAGTACTTC.

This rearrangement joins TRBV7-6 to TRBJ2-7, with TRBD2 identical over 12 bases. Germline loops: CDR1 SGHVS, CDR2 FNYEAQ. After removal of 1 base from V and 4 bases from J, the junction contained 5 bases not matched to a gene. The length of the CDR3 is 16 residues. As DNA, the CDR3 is TGTGCCAGCAGCTTAGGCCCTACTAGCGGGGGGTACGAGCAGTACTTC. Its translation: CASSLGPTSGGYEQYF.

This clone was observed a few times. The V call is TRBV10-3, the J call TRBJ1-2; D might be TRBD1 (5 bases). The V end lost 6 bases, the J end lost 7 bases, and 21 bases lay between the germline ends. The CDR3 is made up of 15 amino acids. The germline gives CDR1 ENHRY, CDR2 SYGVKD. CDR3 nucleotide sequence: TGTGCCATCAGCGGGGGAGGAACCACGGTAGGTGGCTACACCTTC. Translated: CAISGGGTTVGGYTF.

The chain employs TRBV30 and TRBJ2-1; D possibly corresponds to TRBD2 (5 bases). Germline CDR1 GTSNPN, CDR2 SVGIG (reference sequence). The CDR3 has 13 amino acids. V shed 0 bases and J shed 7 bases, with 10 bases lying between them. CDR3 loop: CAWSVSSGNEQFF. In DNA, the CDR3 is TGTGCCTGGAGTGTAAGCTCGGGGAATGAGCAGTTCTTC.

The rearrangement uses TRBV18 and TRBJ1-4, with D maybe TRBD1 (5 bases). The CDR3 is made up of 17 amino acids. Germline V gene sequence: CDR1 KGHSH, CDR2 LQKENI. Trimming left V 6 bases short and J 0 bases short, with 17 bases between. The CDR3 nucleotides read TGTGCCAGCTCCCCCTTTGACTCGACAGCAACTAATGAAAAACTGTTTTTT. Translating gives CASSPFDSTATNEKLFF.

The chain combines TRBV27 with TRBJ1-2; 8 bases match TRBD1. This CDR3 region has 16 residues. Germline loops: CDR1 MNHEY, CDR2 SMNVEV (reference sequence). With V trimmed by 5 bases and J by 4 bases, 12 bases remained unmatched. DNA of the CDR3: TGTGCCAGCAGTATTTTGAGAGGACAGGGCTTCTATGGCTACACCTTC. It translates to CASSILRGQGFYGYTF.

CDR3 sequence reads: CASSLAGGRGETQYF. CDR3 nucleotide sequence: TGTGCCAGCAGCTTAGCTGGGGGCCGGGGAGAGACCCAGTACTTC. The gene calls are TRBV7-9 and TRBJ2-5, with a tentative D call TRBD1 (6 bases). Trimming took 0 bases from V and 4 from J, leaving 12 bases between them. The CDR3 runs to 15 residues. The germline CDR1 and CDR2 sequences are SEHNR and FQNEAQ (reference sequence).

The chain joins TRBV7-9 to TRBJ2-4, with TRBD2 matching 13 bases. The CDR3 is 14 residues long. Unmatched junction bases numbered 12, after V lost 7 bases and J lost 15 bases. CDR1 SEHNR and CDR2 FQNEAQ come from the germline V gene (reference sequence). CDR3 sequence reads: CASTQGGLAGASYF. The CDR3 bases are TGTGCCAGCACCCAGGGAGGACTAGCGGGGGCTTCGTACTTC.

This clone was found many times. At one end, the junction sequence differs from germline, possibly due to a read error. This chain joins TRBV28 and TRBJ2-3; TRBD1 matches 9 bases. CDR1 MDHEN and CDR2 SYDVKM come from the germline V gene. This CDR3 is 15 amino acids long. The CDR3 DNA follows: TGTGCCAGCAATTTACAGGGGGCTAGCACAGATACGCAGTATTTT. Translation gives CASNLQGASTDTQYF.

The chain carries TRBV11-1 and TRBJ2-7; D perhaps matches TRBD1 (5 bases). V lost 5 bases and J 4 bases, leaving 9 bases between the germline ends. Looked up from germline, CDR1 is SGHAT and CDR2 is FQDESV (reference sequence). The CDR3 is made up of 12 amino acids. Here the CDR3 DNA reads TGTGCCAGCAGCCGAACAGGATACGAGCAGTACTTC. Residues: CASSRTGYEQYF.

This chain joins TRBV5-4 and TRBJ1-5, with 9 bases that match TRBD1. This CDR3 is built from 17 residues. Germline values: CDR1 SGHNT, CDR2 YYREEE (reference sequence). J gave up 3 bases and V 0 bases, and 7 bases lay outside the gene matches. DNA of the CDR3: TGTGCCAGCAGCTTGGCCCCGGGACAGGGCTTCAATCAGCCCCAGCATTTT. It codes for CASSLAPGQGFNQPQHF.

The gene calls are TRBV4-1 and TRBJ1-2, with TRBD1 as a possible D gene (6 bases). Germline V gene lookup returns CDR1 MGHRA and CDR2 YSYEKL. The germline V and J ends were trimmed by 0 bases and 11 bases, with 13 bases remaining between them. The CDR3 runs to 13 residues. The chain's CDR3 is CASSQEVDRRYTF. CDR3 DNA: TGCGCCAGCAGCCAAGAAGTTGACAGGCGGTACACCTTC.

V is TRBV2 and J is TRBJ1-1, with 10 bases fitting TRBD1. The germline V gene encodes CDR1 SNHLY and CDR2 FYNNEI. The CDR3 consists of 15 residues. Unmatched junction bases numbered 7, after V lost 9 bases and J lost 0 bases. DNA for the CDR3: TGTGCCAGTGACCGGGACAGGGGTATGAACACTGAAGCTTTCTTT. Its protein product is CASDRDRGMNTEAFF.

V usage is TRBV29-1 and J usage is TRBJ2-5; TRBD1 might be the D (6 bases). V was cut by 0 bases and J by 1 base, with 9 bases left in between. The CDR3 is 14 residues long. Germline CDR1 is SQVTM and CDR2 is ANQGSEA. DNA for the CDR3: TGCAGCGTTGAAGAGGGGGCGGCCCAAGAGACCCAGTACTTC. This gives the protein CSVEEGAAQETQYF.

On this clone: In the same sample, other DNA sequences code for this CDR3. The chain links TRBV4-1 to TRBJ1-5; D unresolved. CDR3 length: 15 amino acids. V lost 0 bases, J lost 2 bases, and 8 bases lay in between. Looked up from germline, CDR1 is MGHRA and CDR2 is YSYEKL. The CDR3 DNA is TGCGCCAGCAGCCAAGATGGCGGGGGCAATCAGCCCCAGCATTTT. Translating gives CASSQDGGGNQPQHF.

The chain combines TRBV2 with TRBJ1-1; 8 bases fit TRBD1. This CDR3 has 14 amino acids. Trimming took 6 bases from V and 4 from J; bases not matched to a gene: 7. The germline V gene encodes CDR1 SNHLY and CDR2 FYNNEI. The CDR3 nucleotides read TGTGCCAGCAGGACCCAAACAGGGGGCACTGAAGCTTTCTTT. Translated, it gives CASRTQTGGTEAFF.

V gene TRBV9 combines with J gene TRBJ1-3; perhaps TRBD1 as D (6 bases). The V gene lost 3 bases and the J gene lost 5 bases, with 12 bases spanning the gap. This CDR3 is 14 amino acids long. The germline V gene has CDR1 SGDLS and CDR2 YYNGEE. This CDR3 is CASSALQGRNTIYF. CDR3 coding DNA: TGTGCCAGCAGCGCCCTTCAGGGGAGAAACACCATATATTTT.